This TCR beta chain was identified in a study of blood T cell repertoires in COVID-19. Study at large: T cells, B-cell-depleted T cells, or PBMCs provided the cDNA or gDNA that served as material.

The J segment lost 4 bases and the V segment lost 4 bases, leaving 9 bases of the junction unmatched. Germline V lookup: CDR1 SGHDN, CDR2 FVKESK. The CDR3 loop spans 15 amino acids. Profiling relied on immunoSEQ multiplex PCR, and the TCRdb table lists in-frame clones only, not all of them. The data contain some 40,000 clones, around 90% of them seen just once; the ten biggest clones take up about 0.34%. The chain employs TRBV14 and TRBJ1-1, with 7 bases fitting TRBD1. The sequenced sample consisted of peripheral blood. This sequence was found in a man in his forties or fifties with COVID-19, enrolled during active disease. The CDR3 region has the DNA TGTGCCAGCAGCCCGAGACAGGGTGTTATCACTGAAGCTTTCTTT. It specifies CASSPRQGVITEAFF.